These T cell receptor beta chains were read from a single sample in a study of blood T cell repertoires in COVID-19. TCRdb's copy holds only in-frame clones and misses some; the assay was immunoSEQ multiplex PCR. The table includes around 220,000 clones, more than 75% detected once. Sequenced sample: peripheral blood. The receptors were sampled from a woman over 75 with COVID-19, enrolled during active disease. Both conserved end residues are part of each CDR3. A D gene is named only where the DNA matches it firmly. Clone size, where shown, is once, few, many, or a class for clones that have expanded.

d_call clone_size j_call v_call cdr3_nt cdr3_aa
TRBD1 . TRBJ2-5 TRBV5-4 TGTGCCAGCAGCTTTCCGGGACAGGGGTGGGAGACCCAGTACTTC CASSFPGQGWETQYF
TRBD1 . TRBJ2-1 TRBV7-3 TGTGCCAGCAGCTTGGACAGGTCCTACAATGAGCAGTTCTTC CASSLDRSYNEQFF
. . TRBJ1-1 TRBV14 TGTGCCAGCAGTCCTCAGGGGAGGGCCATGAACACTGAAGCTTTCTTT CASSPQGRAMNTEAFF
. . TRBJ1-1 TRBV23-1 TGCGCCAGCAGTCAACTAACAGAAATGAACACTGAAGCTTTCTTT CASSQLTEMNTEAFF
. . TRBJ2-5 TRBV4-1 TGCGCCAGCAGCCGGAGTTACCAAGAGACCCAGTACTTC CASSRSYQETQYF
. . TRBJ2-3 TRBV11-2 TGTGCCAGCAGTCTCAGGCTCAGCACAGATACGCAGTATTTT CASSLRLSTDTQYF
. . TRBJ1-1 TRBV5-1 TGCGCCAGCAGCTTAATCCCAATGAACACTGAAGCTTTCTTT CASSLIPMNTEAFF
TRBD1 once TRBJ1-2 TRBV7-2 TGTGCCAGCAGCTTTACAGGGGACCAAAACTATGGCTACACCTTC CASSFTGDQNYGYTF
TRBD2 . TRBJ2-1 TRBV14 TGTGCCAGCAGCCAAGTCCTAGGACTAGAGTTCTTC CASSQVLGLEFF
. . TRBJ1-3 TRBV7-9 TGTGCCAGCAGCCCACAGGGCTCCTCTGGAAACACCATATATTTT CASSPQGSSGNTIYF
TRBD1 . TRBJ1-5 TRBV3-1/TRBV3-2 TGTGCCAGCAGCCAAGGGGACAGGGGTAGGACTGCGGGACAGCCCCAGCATTTT CASSQGDRGRTAGQPQHF
. . TRBJ1-5 TRBV12-5 TGTGCTAGTGGTTTGCTAAATCAGCCCCAGCATTTT CASGLLNQPQHF
. . TRBJ2-1 TRBV5-1 TGCGCCAGCAGCTTGGTCAGCTCCTACAATGAGCAGTTCTTC CASSLVSSYNEQFF
TRBD2 . TRBJ2-7 TRBV6-6 TGTGCCAGCAGGTCTAGCGGGGGGTCTACCTACGAGCAGTACTTC CASRSSGGSTYEQYF
TRBD1 many TRBJ2-4 TRBV6-2/TRBV6-3 TGTGCCAGCAGCCGGGGACAGGGGGTAGCCAAAAACATTCAGTACTTC CASSRGQGVAKNIQYF
TRBD1 . TRBJ2-1 TRBV19 TGTGCCAGTAGTATAGGCAGGGGGAGCTTAAATGAGCAGTTCTTC CASSIGRGSLNEQFF
. . TRBJ2-7 TRBV10-3 TGTGCCATCAGAGCGAACCGGGACGAGCAGTACTTC CAIRANRDEQYF
TRBD1 . TRBJ2-5 TRBV7-9 TGTGCCAGCAGCTCTGGACAGGGGAAAGGCCAAGAGACCCAGTACTTC CASSSGQGKGQETQYF
TRBD2 . TRBJ2-2 TRBV20-1 TGCAGTGCTAGTGCAATGACTAGCGCCAATGGGAACACCGGGGAGCTGTTTTTT CSASAMTSANGNTGELFF
TRBD2 . TRBJ2-1 TRBV7-9 TGTGCCAGCAACGCCCTTAGCGGGAGAGGGGGCAATGAGCAGTTCTTC CASNALSGRGGNEQFF
TRBD1 few TRBJ1-4 TRBV7-9 TGTGCCAGCAGCCTCAGGGGGGAAGCAACTAATGAAAAACTGTTTTTT CASSLRGEATNEKLFF
TRBD2 . TRBJ2-3 TRBV27 TGTGCCAGCAGTTCGTCGGGACTAGCGGGAGGGCCAGTCGAGACAGATACGCAGTATTTT CASSSSGLAGGPVETDTQYF
TRBD1 . TRBJ2-6 TRBV28 TGTGCCAGCAGGAGGACAGGGGGGACCTCTGGGGCCAACGTCCTGACTTTC CASRRTGGTSGANVLTF
. . TRBJ2-7 TRBV29-1 TGCAGCGTTCTAGGCCAAAACTACGAGCAGTACTTC CSVLGQNYEQYF
. . TRBJ2-7 TRBV27 TGTGCCAGCAGTTTATCGACAGACTACGAGCAGTACTTC CASSLSTDYEQYF
. . TRBJ2-5 TRBV10-3 TGTGCCATCAGTGACTCCTCAGGGGTTTGGGAGACCCAGTACTTC CAISDSSGVWETQYF
TRBD1 . TRBJ2-7 TRBV6-5 TGTGCCAGCAGCCCCGGGGACAGGGGTCCCTACGAGCAGTACTTC CASSPGDRGPYEQYF
. . TRBJ1-5 TRBV29-1 TGCAGCGTTGCGGGGTCACAAAACAATCAGCCCCAGCATTTT CSVAGSQNNQPQHF
TRBD1 . TRBJ1-5 TRBV7-2 TGTGCCAGCAGCCCCGACAGGGACAATCAGCCCCAGCATTTT CASSPDRDNQPQHF
. . TRBJ1-1 TRBV6-6 TGTGCCAGCAGTTACAATTCTCGAGAGGGTCAAGCTTTCTTT CASSYNSREGQAFF
TRBD1 . TRBJ1-1 TRBV6-5 TGTGCCAGCGGGGACAGGGACTACACTGAAGCTTTCTTT CASGDRDYTEAFF
. . TRBJ2-5 TRBV28 TGTGCCAGCAGTTACCACCGGGGTGGACAAGAGACCCAGTACTTC CASSYHRGGQETQYF
. . TRBJ1-2 TRBV10-2 TGCGCCAGCAGTGAGTATGGAGAGTATGGCTACACCTTC CASSEYGEYGYTF
. few TRBJ2-7 TRBV5-1 TGCGCCAGCAGCCTAGAGACAGTTTCCTACGAGCAGTACTTC CASSLETVSYEQYF
. . TRBJ1-2 TRBV7-9 TGTGCCAGCAGCCGAGGGTCGGGCGGCTACACCTTC CASSRGSGGYTF
TRBD1 . TRBJ1-6 TRBV2 TGTGCCAGCAGAGTTTCCGGGACAGGGGGCGTTCCCCTCCACTTT CASRVSGTGGVPLHF
TRBD2 . TRBJ2-3 TRBV11-2 TGTGCCAGCAGTCCGGCGGTTAGCGGGGTTTCGAGCACAGATACGCAGTATTTT CASSPAVSGVSSTDTQYF
. . TRBJ1-1 TRBV7-3 TGTGCCAGCAGCTCCGGACAGAACACTGAAGCTTTCTTT CASSSGQNTEAFF
TRBD1 . TRBJ1-1 TRBV7-8 TGTGCCAGCAGCTTAGGCCGGACAGGGGTAGCTGAAGCTTTCTTT CASSLGRTGVAEAFF
. . TRBJ1-2 TRBV7-2 TGTGCCAGCAGCTCCGGGGATGCTGGCTACACCTTC CASSSGDAGYTF
. few TRBJ1-5 TRBV6-5 TGTGCCAGCAAGACGACACATAGCAATCAGCCCCAGCATTTT CASKTTHSNQPQHF
. . TRBJ1-3 TRBV6-6 TGTGCCAGCACCCCCTATAGGGGAGGATCTGGAAACACCATATATTTT CASTPYRGGSGNTIYF
TRBD1 . TRBJ1-1 TRBV18 TGTGCCAGCTCACCCCAGACAGGGGCGCTTGAAGCTTTCTTT CASSPQTGALEAFF
. . TRBJ1-5 TRBV16 TGTGCCAGCGCCCTCGGGGGGAGGGGATTCCAGCATTTT CASALGGRGFQHF
TRBD1 . TRBJ2-3 TRBV27 TGTGCCAGCTCTACCGGGACAGGCACAAATACGCAGTATTTT CASSTGTGTNTQYF
TRBD1 . TRBJ1-2 TRBV19 TGTGCCAGTAGTATTTGGGACAGAGACTATGGCTACACCTTC CASSIWDRDYGYTF
TRBD1 . TRBJ1-2 TRBV12-3/TRBV12-4 TGTGCCAGCAGCGACAGGGGGAACTATGGCTACACCTTC CASSDRGNYGYTF
TRBD1 . TRBJ1-1 TRBV18 TGTGCCAGCTCACCATTCACTAGGACAGGGGGTATTGGAGTGGGCACTGAAGCTTTCTTT CASSPFTRTGGIGVGTEAFF
TRBD1 . TRBJ2-7 TRBV19 TGTGCCAGTAGTATAGAAAAAGGTGGACAGGGCTACGAGCAGTACTTC CASSIEKGGQGYEQYF
TRBD2 . TRBJ2-5 TRBV29-1 TGCAGCGGACTAGCGGGTGGATCAGAGACCCAGTACTTC CSGLAGGSETQYF